Shown below are 20 T cell receptor beta chains from a single sample sequenced in a study. From the RT-PCR reads, TCRdb called clonotypes with MiXCR, one entry per CDR3 protein. Of about 680,000 distinct CDR3 sequences listed, approximately 15% are singletons. Sequenced input: memory CD4+ T cells from blood. These receptors were taken from a female donor in good health, serving as a healthy control.

This clonotype was counted only a few times. V gene TRBV15 combines with J gene TRBJ2-3; a possible D gene is TRBD2 (5 bases). The CDR3 contains 13 residues. Looked up from germline, CDR1 is LNHNV and CDR2 is YYDKDF (reference sequence). With 1 base removed from V and 6 bases from J, the gap between germline ends came to 8 bases. CDR3 in amino acids: CATSRVSGDTQYF. CDR3 nucleotides: TGTGCCACCAGCAGAGTTTCGGGGGATACGCAGTATTTT. Complete variable domain (other parts from reference TRBV15 and TRBJ2-3): DAMVIQNPRYQVTQFGKPVTLSCSQTLNHNVMYWYQQKSSQAPKLLFHYYDKDFNNEADTPDNFQSRRPNTSFCFLDIRSPGLGDTAMYLCATSRVSGDTQYFGPGTRLTVL.

The chain combines TRBV28 with TRBJ2-5, with 7 bases lining up with TRBD1. CDR1 is MDHEN and CDR2 is SYDVKM in the germline V gene. J was trimmed by 1 base and V by 3 bases; bases with no gene match: 5. CDR3 length: 15 residues. The CDR3 spells CASSFPGTVQETQYF. CDR3 coding DNA: TGTGCCAGCAGTTTCCCCGGGACAGTCCAAGAGACCCAGTACTTC.

This clonotype was recorded a few times. This sequence joins TRBV28 and TRBJ1-5; D gene ambiguous. Germline assignment: CDR1 MDHEN and CDR2 SYDVKM. The CDR3 totals 12 residues. Trimming shortened V by 2 bases and J by 4 bases, and 3 bases separated the two germline ends. CDR3 amino acids: CASSLQNQPQHF. The CDR3 DNA reads as TGTGCCAGCAGTTTACAAAATCAGCCCCAGCATTTT.

This clonotype appeared a few times. The rearrangement joins TRBV7-2 to TRBJ2-2; D gene unclear. Trimming removed 5 bases at V and 4 bases at J, with 14 bases between. The CDR3 is 15 residues long. The V gene's germline CDR1 is SGHTA and CDR2 FQGNSA. CDR3 sequence reads: CASSPRPRGTGELFF. The CDR3 DNA follows: TGTGCCAGCAGCCCTCGGCCTCGTGGCACCGGGGAGCTGTTTTTT.

This chain links TRBV7-2 with TRBJ2-1, with 8 bases that match TRBD2. The CDR3 sequence is 15 residues long. Germline V lookup: CDR1 SGHTA, CDR2 FQGNSA. Trimming took 5 bases from V and 9 from J; bases not matched to a gene: 12. CDR3 protein: CASSSQSGSKSEQFF. The DNA of the CDR3 is TGTGCCAGCAGCAGCCAGAGCGGGAGTAAATCTGAGCAGTTCTTC.

The rearrangement uses TRBV6-5 and TRBJ1-4, with D perhaps TRBD1 (5 bases). The CDR3 runs 15 residues. Germline V lookup: CDR1 MNHEY, CDR2 SVGAGI. The ends were cut back, 6 bases at V and 0 bases at J, with 11 bases in the middle. CDR3 amino acids: CASRDTGATNEKLFF. For the CDR3, the DNA is TGTGCCAGCAGAGATACAGGTGCAACTAATGAAAAACTGTTTTTT.

The chain combines TRBV18 with TRBJ2-7; a weak D match, TRBD1 (6 bases). Per germline, CDR1 KGHSH and CDR2 LQKENI. V lost 8 bases and J lost 3, with 17 bases in between. This CDR3 is built from 14 residues. For the CDR3, the DNA is TGTGCCAGCACGTGGGGACATACTGGCTACGAGCAGTACTTC. Translation: CASTWGHTGYEQYF.

The chain couples TRBV6-2 or TRBV6-3 to TRBJ2-3; the match to TRBD2 covers 8 bases. V was clipped by 6 bases and J by 2 bases; unmatched bases: 7. The CDR3 consists of 15 residues. The germline V gene has CDR1 MNHEY and CDR2 SVGEGT. The CDR3: CASRPAGRATDTQYF. CDR3 in DNA: TGTGCCAGCAGACCAGCCGGGAGGGCCACAGATACGCAGTATTTT.

This clonotype was counted a few times. This chain connects TRBV19 to TRBJ2-7; D perhaps matches TRBD1 (5 bases). Trimming removed 4 bases from V and 6 bases from J, with 13 bases in between. The CDR3 sequence is 13 residues long. Looked up from germline, CDR1 is LNHDA and CDR2 is SQIVND (reference sequence). As DNA, the CDR3 is TGTGCCAGTAGTAGAGGCAGGGAAGCCGAGCAGTACTTC. Translating gives CASSRGREAEQYF.

This clonotype was recorded many times. The chain recombines TRBV4-3 with TRBJ2-7; D perhaps matches TRBD2 (5 bases). The CDR3 sequence is 18 residues long. Per germline, CDR1 LGHNA and CDR2 YSLEER. Trimming cost V 0 bases and J 5 bases, with 23 bases left between them. CDR3 DNA: TGCGCCAGCAGCCAAGATATCACTAGGCCCAGTTCCCCCCACGAGCAGTACTTC. Translating gives CASSQDITRPSSPHEQYF.

The V gene is TRBV5-1, the J gene TRBJ2-3; 8 bases align to TRBD2. The CDR3 contains 16 residues. The germline gives CDR1 SGHRS, CDR2 YFSETQ. The J segment lost 4 bases and the V segment lost 4 bases, leaving 11 bases of the junction unmatched. The DNA for the CDR3 is TGCGCCAGCAGCCTCCAGCTAGCGGGCGGCTCAGATACGCAGTATTTT. It codes for CASSLQLAGGSDTQYF.

There are many counts of this clonotype. The chain links TRBV9 to TRBJ1-1; D gene unclear. This CDR3 has 14 residues. The V gene's germline CDR1 is SGDLS and CDR2 YYNGEE. Deletions cut 0 bases from V and 5 bases from J, with 11 bases between. The CDR3, as DNA: TGTGCCAGCAGCGTAGGATTGTGGGAAACTGAAGCTTTCTTT. It translates to CASSVGLWETEAFF.

This clonotype occurred a few times. The chain uses TRBV27 and TRBJ2-7; 7 bases fit TRBD1. The V and J ends lost 4 bases and 2 bases, in that order; junction bases with no gene match: 8. The germline V gene encodes CDR1 MNHEY and CDR2 SMNVEV (reference sequence). This CDR3 spans 15 amino acids. The CDR3 region is CASSSLDRSAYEQYF. The CDR3 DNA reads TGTGCCAGCAGTTCCCTGGACAGGTCGGCCTACGAGCAGTACTTC.

A few counts support this clonotype. V gene TRBV20-1 combines with J gene TRBJ1-1; D is uncertain. This CDR3 has 11 residues. V lost 0 bases to trimming and J lost 5 bases, with 4 bases between them. The germline V gene has CDR1 DFQATT and CDR2 SNEGSKA (reference sequence). CDR3 residues: CSARDQTEAFF. As DNA, the CDR3 is TGCAGTGCTAGAGATCAGACTGAAGCTTTCTTT.

This clonotype occurred a few times. The chain recombines TRBV7-2 with TRBJ1-6, with D possibly matching TRBD1 (5 bases). V was cut by 5 bases and J by 0 bases, with 11 bases left in between. Germline values: CDR1 SGHTA, CDR2 FQGNSA. The CDR3 extends over 16 amino acids. This chain's CDR3 is CASSRDVSSYNSPLHF. The CDR3 DNA is TGTGCCAGCAGCAGGGACGTCAGCTCCTATAATTCACCCCTCCACTTT.

This clonotype was counted a few times. The genes are TRBV7-8 and TRBJ2-3; 9 bases align to TRBD2. This CDR3 is built from 17 residues. Germline CDR1 and CDR2: SGHVS and FQNEAQ. Losses at the gene ends were 1 base for V and 9 bases for J; bases not matched to a gene: 14. CDR3 DNA: TGTGCCAGCAGCTTAGTGAGAAGCGGGGTCGCGGGGGGGACGCAGTATTTT. This sequence encodes CASSLVRSGVAGGTQYF.

This clonotype was seen a handful of times. This rearrangement joins TRBV4-2 to TRBJ2-5; TRBD1 agrees at 8 bases. The CDR3 runs to 15 residues. V trimming: 0 bases; J trimming: 5 bases; junction bases outside the gene matches: 5. Germline V gene data show CDR1 as LGHNA and CDR2 as YNFKEQ. The DNA for the CDR3 is TGTGCCAGCAGCCAAGAAGTGACAGGGGATGAGACCCAGTACTTC. Translated: CASSQEVTGDETQYF.

This clonotype was recorded a few times. V usage is TRBV18 and J usage is TRBJ2-2; D is ambiguous. V lost 3 bases, J lost 4 bases, and 9 bases lay in between. The CDR3 spans 14 residues. From germline, CDR1 is KGHSH and CDR2 LQKENI. The CDR3 coding sequence is TGTGCCAGCTCACCGGACGAGCGCACCGGGGAGCTGTTTTTT. Translation: CASSPDERTGELFF.

This clonotype was counted a few times. Germline is not matched at one junction end, which may reflect a read error. The chain employs TRBV12-3 or TRBV12-4 and TRBJ1-1, with no clear D. The CDR3 runs to 14 residues. The CDR3 DNA sequence: TGTGCCAGCAGGTTAGGTTCCGATCACACTGAAGCTTTCTTT. Its protein product is CASRLGSDHTEAFF.

The genes are TRBV5-1 and TRBJ1-2; TRBD1 is a possible D gene (5 bases). Between the trimmed V and J ends, which lost 1 base and 4 bases, there was a span of 14 bases. This CDR3 contains 15 residues. Germline lookup yields CDR1 SGHRS and CDR2 YFSETQ. CDR3 amino acids: CASSLSGTSGYGYTF. The CDR3 DNA reads as TGCGCCAGCAGCTTGTCAGGGACCAGTGGCTATGGCTACACCTTC. The whole variable domain, filled in from reference TRBV5-1 and TRBJ1-2, reads KAGVTQTPRYLIKTRGQQVTLSCSPISGHRSVSWYQQTPGQGLQFLFEYFSETQRNKGNFPGRFSGRQFSNSRSEMNVSTLELGDSALYLCASSLSGTSGYGYTFGSGTRLTVV.